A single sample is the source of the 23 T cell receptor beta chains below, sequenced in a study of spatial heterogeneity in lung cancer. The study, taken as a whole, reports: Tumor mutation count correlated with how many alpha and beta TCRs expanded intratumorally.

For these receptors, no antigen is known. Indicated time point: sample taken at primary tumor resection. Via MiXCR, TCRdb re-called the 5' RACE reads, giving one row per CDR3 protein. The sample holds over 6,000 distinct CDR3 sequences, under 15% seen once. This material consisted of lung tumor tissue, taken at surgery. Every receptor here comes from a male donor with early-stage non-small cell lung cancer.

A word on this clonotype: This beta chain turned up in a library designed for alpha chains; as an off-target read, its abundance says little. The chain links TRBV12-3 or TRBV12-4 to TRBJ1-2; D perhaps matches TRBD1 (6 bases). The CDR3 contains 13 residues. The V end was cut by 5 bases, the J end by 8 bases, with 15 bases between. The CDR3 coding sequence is TGTGCCAGCAGTAGGGCAGGGGAAAGCGGCTACACCTTC. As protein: CASSRAGESGYTF.

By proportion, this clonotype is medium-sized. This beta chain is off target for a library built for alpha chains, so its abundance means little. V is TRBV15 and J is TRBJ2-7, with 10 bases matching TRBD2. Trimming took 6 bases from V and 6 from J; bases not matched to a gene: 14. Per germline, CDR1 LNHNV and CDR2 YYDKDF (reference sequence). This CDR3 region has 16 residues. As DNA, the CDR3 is TGTGCCACCAGTATTTTTAGCGGGAGGCACCGGGGCGAGCAGTACTTC. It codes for CATSIFSGRHRGEQYF. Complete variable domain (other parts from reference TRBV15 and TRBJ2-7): DAMVIQNPRYQVTQFGKPVTLSCSQTLNHNVMYWYQQKSSQAPKLLFHYYDKDFNNEADTPDNFQSRRPNTSFCFLDIRSPGLGDTAMYLCATSIFSGRHRGEQYFGPGTRLTVT.

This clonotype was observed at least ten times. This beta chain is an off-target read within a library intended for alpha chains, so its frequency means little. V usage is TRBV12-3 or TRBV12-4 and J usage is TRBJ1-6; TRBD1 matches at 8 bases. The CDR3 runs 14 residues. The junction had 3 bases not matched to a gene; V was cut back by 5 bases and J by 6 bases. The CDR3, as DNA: TGTGCCAGCAGTGCCGGACAGGGTAATTCACCCCTCCACTTT. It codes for CASSAGQGNSPLHF.

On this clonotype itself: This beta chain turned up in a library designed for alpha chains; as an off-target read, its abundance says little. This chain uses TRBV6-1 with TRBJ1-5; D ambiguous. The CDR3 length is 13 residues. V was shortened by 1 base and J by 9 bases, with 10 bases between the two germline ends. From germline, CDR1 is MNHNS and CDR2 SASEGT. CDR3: CASSEGQRLPQHF. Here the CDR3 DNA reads TGTGCCAGCAGTGAAGGGCAGCGCCTGCCCCAGCATTTT.

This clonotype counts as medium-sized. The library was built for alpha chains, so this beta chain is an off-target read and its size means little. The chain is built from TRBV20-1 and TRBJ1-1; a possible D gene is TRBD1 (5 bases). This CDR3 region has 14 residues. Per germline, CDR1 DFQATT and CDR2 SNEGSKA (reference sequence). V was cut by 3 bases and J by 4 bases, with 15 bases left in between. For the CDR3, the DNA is TGCAGTGCTAGGAGTGCCAGGGTGGGCACTGAAGCTTTCTTT. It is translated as CSARSARVGTEAFF.

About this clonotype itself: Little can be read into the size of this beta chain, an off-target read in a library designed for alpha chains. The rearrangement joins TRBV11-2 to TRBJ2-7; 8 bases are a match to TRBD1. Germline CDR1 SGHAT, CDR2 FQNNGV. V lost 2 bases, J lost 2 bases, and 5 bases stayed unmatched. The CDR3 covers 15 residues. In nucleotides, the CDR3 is TGTGCCAGCAGCTTAACCGACAGGGGCACCTACGAGCAGTACTTC. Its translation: CASSLTDRGTYEQYF.

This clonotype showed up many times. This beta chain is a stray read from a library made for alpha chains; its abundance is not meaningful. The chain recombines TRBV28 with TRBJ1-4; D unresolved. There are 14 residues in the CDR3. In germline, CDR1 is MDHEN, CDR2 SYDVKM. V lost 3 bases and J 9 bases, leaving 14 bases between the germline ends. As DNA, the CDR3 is TGTGCCAGCAGTTTTGGCTTTGGGGTGAAAAAACTGTTTTTT. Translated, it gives CASSFGFGVKKLFF.

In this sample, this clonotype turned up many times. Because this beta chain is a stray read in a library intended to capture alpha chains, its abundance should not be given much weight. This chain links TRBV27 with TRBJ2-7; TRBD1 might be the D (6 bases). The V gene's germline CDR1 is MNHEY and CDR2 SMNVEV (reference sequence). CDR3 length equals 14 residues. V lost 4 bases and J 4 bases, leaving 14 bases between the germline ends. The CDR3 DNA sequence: TGTGCCAGCAGTTCTGACAGGAATAGGTACGAGCAGTACTTC. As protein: CASSSDRNRYEQYF.

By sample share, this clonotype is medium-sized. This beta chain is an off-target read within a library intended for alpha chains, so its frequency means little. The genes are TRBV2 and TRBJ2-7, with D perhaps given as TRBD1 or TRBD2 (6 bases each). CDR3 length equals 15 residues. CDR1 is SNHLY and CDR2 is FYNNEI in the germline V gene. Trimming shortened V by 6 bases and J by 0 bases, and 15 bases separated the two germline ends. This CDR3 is CASRKGGLFSYEQYF. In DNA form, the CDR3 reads TGTGCCAGCAGGAAAGGGGGGCTTTTCTCCTACGAGCAGTACTTC.

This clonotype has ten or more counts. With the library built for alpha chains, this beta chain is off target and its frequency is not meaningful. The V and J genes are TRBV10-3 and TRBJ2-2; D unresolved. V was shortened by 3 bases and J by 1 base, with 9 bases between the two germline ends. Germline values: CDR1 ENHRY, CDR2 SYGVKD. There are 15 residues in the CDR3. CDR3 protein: CAISDLTKNTGELFF. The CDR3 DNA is TGTGCCATCAGTGATCTTACAAAGAACACCGGGGAGCTGTTTTTT.

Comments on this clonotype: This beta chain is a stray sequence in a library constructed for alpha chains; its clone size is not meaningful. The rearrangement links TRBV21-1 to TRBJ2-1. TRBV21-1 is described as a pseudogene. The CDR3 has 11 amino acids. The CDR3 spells CASSKNNEQFF. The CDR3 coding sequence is TGTGCCAGCAGCAAAAACAATGAGCAGTTCTTC.

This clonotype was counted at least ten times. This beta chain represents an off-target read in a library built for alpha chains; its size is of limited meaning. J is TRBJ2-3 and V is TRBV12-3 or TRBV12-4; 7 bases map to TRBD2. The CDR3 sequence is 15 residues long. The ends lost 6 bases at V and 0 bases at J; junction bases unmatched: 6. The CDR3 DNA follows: TGTGCCAGCAGGCCTAGCGGTACTAGCACAGATACGCAGTATTTT. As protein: CASRPSGTSTDTQYF.

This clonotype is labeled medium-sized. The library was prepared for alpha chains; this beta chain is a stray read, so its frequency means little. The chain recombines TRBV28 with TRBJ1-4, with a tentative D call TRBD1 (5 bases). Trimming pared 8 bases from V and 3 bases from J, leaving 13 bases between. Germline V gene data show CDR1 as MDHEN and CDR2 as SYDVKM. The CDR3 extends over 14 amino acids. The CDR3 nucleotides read TGTGCCAGCTTAACCAGACAGCCTAATGAAAAACTGTTTTTT. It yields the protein CASLTRQPNEKLFF.

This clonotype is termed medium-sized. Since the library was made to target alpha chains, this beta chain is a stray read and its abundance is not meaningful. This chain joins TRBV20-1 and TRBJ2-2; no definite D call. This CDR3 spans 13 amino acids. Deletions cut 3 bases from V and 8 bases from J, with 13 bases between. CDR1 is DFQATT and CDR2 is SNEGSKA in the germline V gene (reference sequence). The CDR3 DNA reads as TGCAGTGCTAGTCAACACACGGCTGGGGAGCTGTTTTTT. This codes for CSASQHTAGELFF.

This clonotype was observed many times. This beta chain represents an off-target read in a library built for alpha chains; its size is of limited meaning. CDR3 nucleotide sequence: TGTGCCAGCAGTTTAGCCATATCAGGGGGCGGGACGCCTAGCAATCAGCCCCAGCATTTT. The encoded protein is CASSLAISGGGTPSNQPQHF. This chain links TRBV12-3 or TRBV12-4 with TRBJ1-5, with 8 bases lining up with TRBD1. The CDR3 is 20 amino acids. The ends lost 0 bases at V and 0 bases at J; junction bases unmatched: 13.

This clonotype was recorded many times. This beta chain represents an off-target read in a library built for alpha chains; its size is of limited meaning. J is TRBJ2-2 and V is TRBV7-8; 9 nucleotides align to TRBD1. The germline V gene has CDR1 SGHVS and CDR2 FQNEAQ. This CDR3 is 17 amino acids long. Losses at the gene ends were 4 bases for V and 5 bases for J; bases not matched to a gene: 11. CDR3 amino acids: CASSSNRDRVLTGELFF. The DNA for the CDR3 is TGTGCCAGCAGCTCTAATCGGGACAGGGTACTGACCGGGGAGCTGTTTTTT.

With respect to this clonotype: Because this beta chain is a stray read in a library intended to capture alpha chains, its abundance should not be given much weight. The CDR3 DNA reads TGTGCCAGCAGCGAAGAAGGCGGAGGTAATACTCAGCCCCAGCATTTT. Translation gives CASSEEGGGNTQPQHF. The rearrangement joins TRBV7-8 to TRBJ1-5; D remains ambiguous. Trimming cost V 5 bases and J 6 bases, with 20 bases left between them. The germline V gene encodes CDR1 SGHVS and CDR2 FQNEAQ. This CDR3 is built from 16 residues.

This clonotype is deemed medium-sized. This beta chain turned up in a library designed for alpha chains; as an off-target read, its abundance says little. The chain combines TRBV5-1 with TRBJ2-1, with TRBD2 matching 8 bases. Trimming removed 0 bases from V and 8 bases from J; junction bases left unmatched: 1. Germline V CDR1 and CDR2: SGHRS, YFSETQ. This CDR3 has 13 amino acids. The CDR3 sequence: CASSLELADEQFF. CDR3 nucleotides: TGCGCCAGCAGCTTGGAACTAGCGGATGAGCAGTTCTTC.

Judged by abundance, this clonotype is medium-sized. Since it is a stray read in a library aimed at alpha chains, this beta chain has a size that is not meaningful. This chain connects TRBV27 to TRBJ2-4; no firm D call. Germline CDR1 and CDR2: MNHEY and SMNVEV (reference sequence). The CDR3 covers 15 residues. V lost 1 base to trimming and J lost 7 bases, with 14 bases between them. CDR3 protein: CASSLFYPSQNIQYF. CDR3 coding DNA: TGTGCCAGCAGTTTATTCTACCCGAGCCAGAACATTCAGTACTTC.

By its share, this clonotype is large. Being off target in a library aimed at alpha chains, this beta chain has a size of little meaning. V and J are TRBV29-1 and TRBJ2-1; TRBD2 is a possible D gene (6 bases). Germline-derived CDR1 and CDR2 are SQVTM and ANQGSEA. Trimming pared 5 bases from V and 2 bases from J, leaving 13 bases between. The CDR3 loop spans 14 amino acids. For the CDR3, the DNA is TGCAGCGTTCTGACGGGAGCCACCTACAATGAGCAGTTCTTC. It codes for CSVLTGATYNEQFF.

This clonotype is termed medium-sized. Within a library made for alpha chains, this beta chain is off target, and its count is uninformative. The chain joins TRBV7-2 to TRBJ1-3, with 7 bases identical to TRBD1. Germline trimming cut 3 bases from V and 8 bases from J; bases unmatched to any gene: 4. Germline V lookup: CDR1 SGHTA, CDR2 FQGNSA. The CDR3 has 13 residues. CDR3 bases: TGTGCCAGCAGCTTTCAGGGGGGCGACACCATATATTTT. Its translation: CASSFQGGDTIYF.

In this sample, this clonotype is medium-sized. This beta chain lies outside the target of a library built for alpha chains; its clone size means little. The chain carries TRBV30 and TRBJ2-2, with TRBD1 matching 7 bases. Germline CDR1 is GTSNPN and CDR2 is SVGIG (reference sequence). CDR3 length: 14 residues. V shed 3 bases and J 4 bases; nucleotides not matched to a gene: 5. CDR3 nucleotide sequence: TGTGCCTGGAGATCGGGACAGTTCACCGGGGAGCTGTTTTTT. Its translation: CAWRSGQFTGELFF.

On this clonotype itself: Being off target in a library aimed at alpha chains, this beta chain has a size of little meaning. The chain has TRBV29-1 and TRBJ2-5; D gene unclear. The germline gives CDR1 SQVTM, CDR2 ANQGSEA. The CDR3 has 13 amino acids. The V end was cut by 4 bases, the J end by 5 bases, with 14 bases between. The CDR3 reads CSVVLEGTETQYF. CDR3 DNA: TGCAGCGTTGTGCTGGAAGGAACGGAGACCCAGTACTTC.